The clone carrying this T cell receptor beta chain was recorded only once. The V gene's germline CDR1 is LGHNA and CDR2 YNFKEQ. Trimming shortened V by 2 bases and J by 7 bases, and 13 bases separated the two germline ends. The CDR3 loop spans 14 amino acids. This sample was taken from a study of CD8 T cells in Susac syndrome. RNA, at about 0.5 to 1 ug, was reverse transcribed with random hexamers. One entry per CDR3 protein, called by TCRdb with MiXCR from the immunoSEQ multiplex PCR reads. This sample has some 240,000 distinct CDR3 sequences; 90% to 97% occur once, and the top ten carry 0.1%. The V gene is TRBV4-2, the J gene TRBJ2-3, with D possibly TRBD1 on 5 matching bases. Sequencing was done on a sample of CD4+ T cells from PBMCs. The receptor was isolated from a human donor with Susac syndrome. This chain's CDR3 is CASSQPDHRNTQYF. In nucleotides, the CDR3 is TGTGCCAGCAGCCAACCCGACCACAGGAATACGCAGTATTTT.